This entry features one T cell receptor (beta chain) sequence. Libraries were prepared by immunoSEQ multiplex PCR; TCRdb keeps only in-frame clonotypes and omits some of them. The table lists about 120,000 clones, 75% to 90% of them singletons. The data are from a study of blood T cell repertoires in COVID-19. For the study at large: The samples span acute and convalescent COVID-19 from the United States, Italy and Spain.

With 5 bases removed from V and 5 bases from J, the gap between germline ends came to 10 bases. This CDR3 is 12 amino acids long. CDR1 SGHTA and CDR2 FQGNSA come from the germline V gene. This TCR was recovered from a man in his 70s with acute or convalescent COVID-19. Sequencing input: peripheral blood. This chain links TRBV7-2 with TRBJ2-7, with a weak D call TRBD2 (5 bases). This CDR3 reads CASSATRDEQYF. The CDR3, as DNA: TGTGCCAGCAGCGCCACTAGGGACGAGCAGTACTTC.